The clone carrying this T cell receptor beta chain was observed a few times. The antigen remains unidentified. TCRdb reanalysed the reads using MiXCR and keeps one entry per CDR3 protein. The table has 750,000 to 900,000 distinct CDR3 sequences, about 28% seen once. The data were obtained in a study of T cell repertoires in cytomegalovirus infection. Study context: Selected CMV epitopes included recently identified HLA-C-restricted ones as well as well-studied HLA-B-restricted ones. The public TCR beta signatures pointed to both CMV infection and matching HLA type. Points from the study as a whole: Cumulative public TCR beta family frequency identified CMV carriers with the relevant HLA.

The receptor was isolated from a human donor in good health (CMV status not recorded). Some clones in this sample may be carry-over from other donors' samples. Sequencing used cultured CD8+ T cells from PBMCs, obtained from culture after CMV antigen stimulation.

CDR3 residues: CASSFIATGANVLTF. CDR3 DNA sequence: TGTGCCAGCAGTTTTATAGCAACTGGGGCCAACGTCCTGACTTTC. The V and J genes are TRBV27 and TRBJ2-6; no clear D gene. The CDR3 covers 15 residues. The V and J ends lost 3 bases and 2 bases respectively, with 8 bases between them. The V gene's germline CDR1 is MNHEY and CDR2 SMNVEV (reference sequence).